This T cell receptor (beta chain) was recovered during a study of blood T cell repertoires in COVID-19 (dated by TCRdb to about 2020). Context from the whole study: Samples covering the acute and convalescent phases of COVID-19 were provided by collaborators in the United States, Italy and Spain. The material from the prospective study consisted of cDNA or gDNA derived from T cells, B-cell-depleted T cells, or PBMCs. The dataset comprised deeply sampled blood TCRbeta repertoires from subjects exposed to, actively infected with, or recovered from COVID-19. The repertoires were released in a freely available public database meant as a resource for research on the immune response to SARS-CoV-2. The samples were drawn from two sources: the first 160 participants of the ongoing ImmuneRACE study, and over 950 subjects contributed by 6 global collaborators. The sample metadata nearly always contained a de-identified subject ID, COVID-19 status, age in years and sex. Where available, HLA class I and class II types were taken from metadata supplied by the sample provider and were not determined by assay-based typing. General study outcomes and caveats: The quantity of clinical and demographic metadata differed by source and by participant and was supplied without curation.

With regard to this clone: The antigen it binds to is not known. No per-base quality is available; no much larger clone lies one base away.

Each collaborating institution followed its own protocols to collect whole blood in K2EDTA tubes. For TCRbeta analysis, collaborators shipped samples in one of three forms: frozen whole blood, isolated PBMCs, or DNA extracted from either of those sample types. TCRbeta CDR3 regions were amplified from genomic DNA by means of the immunoSEQ Assay, a bias-controlled multiplex PCR. Per the original workflow: The number of nucleated cells in each sample was estimated by amplification of reference gene primers within the assay. To quantify the absolute abundance of each unique TCRbeta CDR3 rearrangement, sequence reads were collapsed and filtered. For each sample, productive Simpson clonality was calculated by taking the square root of Simpson's diversity index across productive rearrangements. TCRdb obtained this table from immuneACCESS and retained in-frame rearrangements with V and J assigned. These tables miss some clones; where compared with another copy, unresolved V genes account for less than half of the shortfall, and the remainder is unexplained. Clonal size and the V and J genes are those of that table, whereas D and trimming came from the DNA. The sample yields some 130,000 clones; 70% to 90% were counted once. The ten top clones hold 9% to 12% of the sample.

Sequenced material: peripheral blood. The receptor was isolated from a man aged 45-65 years with acute or convalescent COVID-19.

In nucleotide form, the sequence is TGTGCCAGCGCAAACAGGCCTAGCGGGGGGAATGAGCAGTTCTTC. Translated, this is CASANRPSGGNEQFF. The rearranged segments are TRBV5-5 and TRBJ2-1; TRBD2 matches 11 bases in the middle. The CDR1 and CDR2 encoded by the germline V gene (reference sequence) are SGHKS and YYEKEE. Trimmed from V: 7 bases; trimmed from J: 7 bases; junction bases lacking a gene match: 10. Its CDR3 holds 15 amino acids, cysteine through phenylalanine. Just the 45-base CDR3 DNA is kept, in frame starting at base 1. Here the CDR3 is joined to the reference TRBV5-5 and TRBJ2-1 genes, and the full variable domain is: DAGVTQSPTHLIKTRGQQVTLRCSPISGHKSVSWYQQVLGQGPQFIFQYYEKEERGRGNFPDRFSARQFPNYSSELNVNALLLGDSALYLCASANRPSGGNEQFFGPGTRLTVL.